One and the same sample provided the 27 T cell receptor beta chains below, sequenced in a study of lymphopenia after photon versus proton radiotherapy. Assay used: immunoSEQ multiplex PCR; TCRdb lists only in-frame clones, some missing. Of about 160,000 clones detected, less than 90% appear once; the ten largest clones hold around 4.5%. Here the sequenced sample was peripheral blood, taken from a patient treated with photon-based radiotherapy. These receptors all stem from a man between 45 and 60 years old with gastric cancer.

This rearrangement joins TRBV28 to TRBJ2-7, with D perhaps TRBD1 or TRBD2 (5 bases each). V was clipped by 6 bases and J by 7 bases, with 25 bases between them. Germline V CDR1 and CDR2: MDHEN, SYDVKM. The CDR3 is 16 amino acids. DNA for the CDR3: TGTGCCAGCAGCTCTAGGGGCTTGGGACCCCGTAGGGAGCAGTACTTC. It codes for CASSSRGLGPRREQYF.

The J gene is TRBJ2-4, the V gene TRBV7-2; 9 nucleotides match TRBD2. Trimming took 5 bases from V and 0 from J; bases not matched to a gene: 5. There are 16 residues in the CDR3. Germline CDR1 reads SGHTA; CDR2 reads FQGNSA. CDR3 amino acids: CASSGQLAGAKNIQYF. The CDR3 DNA reads as TGTGCCAGCAGCGGTCAACTAGCGGGAGCCAAAAACATTCAGTACTTC.

The chain carries TRBV6-5 and TRBJ1-5; no definite D call. The CDR3 is 13 amino acids. Germline loops: CDR1 MNHEY, CDR2 SVGAGI. Trimming pared 2 bases from V and 6 bases from J, leaving 8 bases between. CDR3 sequence reads: CASSYGRGQPQHF. The CDR3 bases are TGTGCCAGCAGTTACGGTAGAGGTCAGCCCCAGCATTTT.

V gene TRBV27 combines with J gene TRBJ2-7; the match to TRBD2 covers 10 bases. Germline CDR1 is MNHEY and CDR2 is SMNVEV (reference sequence). Trimming cost V 2 bases and J 4 bases; bases outside gene matches: 11. The CDR3 has 17 residues. The DNA of the CDR3 is TGTGCCAGCAGTTTAGCCGGGGCTAGCGGGAGTTTGTACGAGCAGTACTTC. It translates to CASSLAGASGSLYEQYF.

The CDR3 DNA reads as TGTGCCAGCAGCGTAGGGGCAGAAACCTACGAGCAGTACTTC. Encoded protein: CASSVGAETYEQYF. The chain uses TRBV9 and TRBJ2-7; D is unclear. CDR3 size: 14 residues. In germline, CDR1 is SGDLS, CDR2 YYNGEE. Trimming took 0 bases from V and 2 from J, leaving 9 bases between them. The full variable domain, with the rest looked up from reference TRBV9 and TRBJ2-7, is DSGVTQTPKHLITATGQRVTLRCSPRSGDLSVYWYQQSLDQGLQFLIQYYNGEERAKGNILERFSAQQFPDLHSELNLSSLELGDSALYFCASSVGAETYEQYFGPGTRLTVT.

The V gene is TRBV29-1, the J gene TRBJ1-1, with D tentatively TRBD1 (5 bases). Germline CDR1 reads SQVTM; CDR2 reads ANQGSEA. The CDR3 has 12 residues. V lost 6 bases, J lost 1 base, and 9 bases lay in between. The CDR3 bases are TGCAGCGTGCTAAGGGGGAACACTGAAGCTTTCTTT. Its protein product is CSVLRGNTEAFF.

The rearrangement links TRBV5-1 to TRBJ2-1; 13 nucleotides agree with TRBD2. The CDR3 has 17 amino acids. Germline lookup yields CDR1 SGHRS and CDR2 YFSETQ. The junction had 11 bases not matched to a gene; V was cut back by 4 bases and J by 7 bases. CDR3 amino acids: CASSLRTSGRKENEQFF. CDR3 nucleotide sequence: TGCGCCAGCAGCCTCCGGACTAGCGGGAGAAAGGAGAATGAGCAGTTCTTC. Full variable domain (missing parts from reference TRBV5-1 and TRBJ2-1): KAGVTQTPRYLIKTRGQQVTLSCSPISGHRSVSWYQQTPGQGLQFLFEYFSETQRNKGNFPGRFSGRQFSNSRSEMNVSTLELGDSALYLCASSLRTSGRKENEQFFGPGTRLTVL.

The CDR3 coding sequence is TGTGCCAGCAGCTCCGGGACTAGCGGTTCCTACGAGCAGTACTTC. It translates to CASSSGTSGSYEQYF. The V gene is TRBV28, the J gene TRBJ2-7, with TRBD2 identical over 11 bases. This CDR3 contains 15 residues. Trimming took 6 bases from V and 1 from J; bases not matched to a gene: 5. In germline, CDR1 is MDHEN, CDR2 SYDVKM.

The chain carries TRBV30 and TRBJ2-7; no clear D. CDR3 size: 14 residues. Germline CDR1 reads GTSNPN; CDR2 reads SVGIG (reference sequence). The V end was cut by 3 bases, the J end by 2 bases, with 14 bases between. The CDR3 DNA is TGTGCCTGGAGCTCGCCAATTGGGGCCTACGAGCAGTACTTC. Translating gives CAWSSPIGAYEQYF.

A single count supports this clone. V and J are TRBV5-4 and TRBJ1-2; D unclear. The CDR3 sequence is 14 residues long. Trimming cost V 0 bases and J 4 bases, with 10 bases left between them. Germline V gene data show CDR1 as SGHNT and CDR2 as YYREEE (reference sequence). CDR3 region: CASSLGRAPYGYTF. CDR3 bases: TGTGCCAGCAGCTTGGGACGGGCCCCCTATGGCTACACCTTC.

The chain recombines TRBV27 with TRBJ2-5; no clear D gene. Trimming left V 2 bases short and J 2 bases short, with 9 bases between. The CDR3 sequence is 14 residues long. Germline V gene lookup returns CDR1 MNHEY and CDR2 SMNVEV (reference sequence). The CDR3 DNA sequence: TGTGCCAGCAGTTTAGGGCCAGAACAAGAGACCCAGTACTTC. Translating it yields CASSLGPEQETQYF.

This chain links TRBV10-1 with TRBJ2-7, with TRBD1 matching 8 bases. V shed 8 bases and J 1 base; nucleotides not matched to a gene: 13. Per germline, CDR1 WNHNN and CDR2 SYGVQD (reference sequence). The CDR3 extends over 16 amino acids. This CDR3 is CASFGEETGASYEQYF. CDR3 bases: TGCGCCAGCTTCGGGGAGGAGACAGGGGCTTCCTACGAGCAGTACTTC.

J is TRBJ2-4 and V is TRBV4-1; 8 bases fit TRBD1. The J segment lost 3 bases and the V segment lost 5 bases, leaving 9 bases of the junction unmatched. CDR3 length: 16 amino acids. Germline CDR1 and CDR2: MGHRA and YSYEKL. CDR3 loop: CASSKDRARGKNIQYF. CDR3 DNA: TGCGCCAGCAGCAAGGACAGGGCGAGAGGCAAAAACATTCAGTACTTC.

The sample holds a few counts of this clone. The rearrangement uses TRBV6-4 and TRBJ1-2; TRBD1 is a possible D gene (6 bases). CDR3 length: 15 residues. Trimming stripped 2 bases from V and 7 bases from J, with 17 bases between. Germline V gene lookup returns CDR1 MRHNA and CDR2 SNTAGT. CDR3 sequence: CASSDQPQGNRGYTF. CDR3 nucleotide sequence: TGTGCCAGCAGTGACCAACCACAGGGTAATCGTGGCTACACCTTC.

The sample holds one count of this clone. J is TRBJ2-3 and V is TRBV7-8; a possible D gene is TRBD2 (6 bases). Trimming took 4 bases from V and 0 from J, leaving 14 bases between them. CDR3 length: 16 amino acids. Germline V gene sequence: CDR1 SGHVS, CDR2 FQNEAQ. The CDR3 DNA follows: TGTGCCAGCAGCTCCGGGACTTCTCCTAGCACAGATACGCAGTATTTT. It encodes CASSSGTSPSTDTQYF.

The rearrangement joins TRBV9 to TRBJ1-1; 10 bases are a match to TRBD1. The CDR3 is 17 amino acids. Germline V lookup: CDR1 SGDLS, CDR2 YYNGEE. With 3 bases clipped from V and 0 bases from J, the junction kept 8 bases outside the gene matches. This chain's CDR3 is CASSARTGGGMNTEAFF. The CDR3 DNA is TGTGCCAGCAGCGCCCGGACAGGGGGAGGAATGAACACTGAAGCTTTCTTT. The variable domain in full, completed from reference TRBV9 and TRBJ1-1, reads DSGVTQTPKHLITATGQRVTLRCSPRSGDLSVYWYQQSLDQGLQFLIQYYNGEERAKGNILERFSAQQFPDLHSELNLSSLELGDSALYFCASSARTGGGMNTEAFFGQGTRLTVV.

This rearrangement joins TRBV11-3 to TRBJ1-5; 7 bases are shared with TRBD1. The CDR3 loop spans 16 amino acids. Germline V CDR1 and CDR2: SGHNT, YENEEA. The V gene end was trimmed by 7 bases and the J gene end by 3 bases; junction bases not matched to a gene: 12. This CDR3 reads CASTWRTQGYNQPQHF. In DNA form, the CDR3 reads TGTGCCAGCACCTGGAGGACACAGGGGTACAATCAGCCCCAGCATTTT.

V is TRBV4-3 and J is TRBJ2-1, with D perhaps TRBD1 or TRBD2 (6 bases each). Between the trimmed V and J ends, which lost 0 bases and 0 bases, there was a span of 18 bases. Germline CDR1 reads LGHNA; CDR2 reads YSLEER. This CDR3 is 19 amino acids long. The CDR3 nucleotides are TGCGCCAGCAGCCAAGAAGGGGGATTAGCGGCTAGCTCCTACAATGAGCAGTTCTTC. It is translated as CASSQEGGLAASSYNEQFF.

This chain uses TRBV28 with TRBJ2-7; D is perhaps TRBD2 (6 bases). Germline loops: CDR1 MDHEN, CDR2 SYDVKM. The CDR3 has 15 residues. With 2 bases removed from V and 0 bases from J, the gap between germline ends came to 11 bases. CDR3 sequence: CASSLLAGSSYEQYF. CDR3 DNA sequence: TGTGCCAGCAGTTTACTGGCGGGGAGCTCCTACGAGCAGTACTTC.

V usage is TRBV18 and J usage is TRBJ2-5; 7 nucleotides match TRBD2. V gave up 8 bases and J gave up 4 bases; unmatched junction bases: 7. This CDR3 is 13 amino acids long. The germline gives CDR1 KGHSH, CDR2 LQKENI. The CDR3 DNA follows: TGTGCCAGCGCCAGCGGGATAGCAGAGACCCAGTACTTC. Amino acid sequence: CASASGIAETQYF.

The chain links TRBV2 to TRBJ1-1, with unresolved D. This CDR3 is built from 13 residues. V lost 1 base and J 10 bases, leaving 13 bases between the germline ends. Germline loops: CDR1 SNHLY, CDR2 FYNNEI. The CDR3 reads CASSEGTLRAAFF. The DNA for the CDR3 is TGTGCCAGCAGTGAAGGGACGCTACGCGCAGCTTTCTTT.

This sequence joins TRBV11-3 and TRBJ2-4; possible D gene TRBD1, 5 bases. Germline-derived CDR1 and CDR2 are SGHNT and YENEEA. The CDR3 runs 13 residues. The V gene lost 0 bases and the J gene lost 13 bases, with 13 bases spanning the gap. The CDR3 nucleotides are TGTGCCAGCAGCTTAGATGGGAAGGGGAAGCAGTACTTC. Its translation is CASSLDGKGKQYF.

The rearrangement joins TRBV4-2 to TRBJ2-1; D is uncertain. The CDR3 totals 13 residues. V shed 1 base and J shed 6 bases, with 7 bases lying between them. Germline V gives CDR1 LGHNA, CDR2 YNFKEQ. CDR3 amino acids: CASSQGTVNEQFF. The DNA of the CDR3 is TGTGCCAGCAGCCAAGGGACCGTCAATGAGCAGTTCTTC.

This chain joins TRBV28 and TRBJ1-2, with 7 bases identical to TRBD1. The CDR3 covers 16 residues. Unmatched junction bases numbered 14, after V lost 6 bases and J lost 4 bases. Germline V lookup: CDR1 MDHEN, CDR2 SYDVKM. The CDR3, as DNA: TGTGCCAGCAGCTTAGCCGGGACAGAATCCTTCTATGGCTACACCTTC. The encoded protein is CASSLAGTESFYGYTF.

This sequence joins TRBV27 and TRBJ2-2; 10 nucleotides line up with TRBD1. The CDR3 is made up of 15 amino acids. CDR1 is MNHEY and CDR2 is SMNVEV in the germline V gene (reference sequence). The V and J ends lost 6 bases and 6 bases, in that order; junction bases with no gene match: 7. The CDR3 loop is CASRPGTGDAGELFF. The CDR3 nucleotides read TGTGCCAGCAGGCCTGGGACAGGGGATGCCGGGGAGCTGTTTTTT.

Turning to this clone: Other DNA variants within this sample encode the same CDR3. This chain links TRBV7-2 with TRBJ1-4; the D is unclear. Germline CDR1 SGHTA, CDR2 FQGNSA. Trimming stripped 1 base from V and 3 bases from J, with 6 bases between. The CDR3 is made up of 14 amino acids. The CDR3 DNA follows: TGTGCCAGCAGCTTAGGGCAGGCTAATGAAAAACTGTTTTTT. This sequence encodes CASSLGQANEKLFF.

The rearrangement links TRBV29-1 to TRBJ2-1; D gene unclear. Trimming cost V 4 bases and J 0 bases, with 16 bases left between them. Germline values: CDR1 SQVTM, CDR2 ANQGSEA. CDR3 length: 16 residues. DNA for the CDR3: TGCAGCGTTGTAGTCGGCCGGCCAAGCTCCTACAATGAGCAGTTCTTC. It encodes CSVVVGRPSSYNEQFF.